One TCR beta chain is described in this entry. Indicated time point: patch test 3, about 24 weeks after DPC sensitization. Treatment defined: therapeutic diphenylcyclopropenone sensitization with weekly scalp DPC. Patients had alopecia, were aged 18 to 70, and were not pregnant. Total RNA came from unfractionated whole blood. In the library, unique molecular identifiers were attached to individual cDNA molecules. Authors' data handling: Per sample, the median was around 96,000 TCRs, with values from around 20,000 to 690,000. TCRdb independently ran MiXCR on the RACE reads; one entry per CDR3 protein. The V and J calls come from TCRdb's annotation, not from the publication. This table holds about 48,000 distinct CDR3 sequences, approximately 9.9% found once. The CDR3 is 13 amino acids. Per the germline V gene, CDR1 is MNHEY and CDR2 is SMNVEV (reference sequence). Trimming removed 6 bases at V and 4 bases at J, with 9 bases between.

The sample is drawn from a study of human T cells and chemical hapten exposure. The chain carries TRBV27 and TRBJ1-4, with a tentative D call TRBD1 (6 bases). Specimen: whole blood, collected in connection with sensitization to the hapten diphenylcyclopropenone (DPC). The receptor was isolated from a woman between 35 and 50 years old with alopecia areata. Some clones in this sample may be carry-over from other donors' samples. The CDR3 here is CASRQGINEKLFF. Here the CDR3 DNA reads TGTGCCAGCAGACAGGGAATTAATGAAAAACTGTTTTTT.